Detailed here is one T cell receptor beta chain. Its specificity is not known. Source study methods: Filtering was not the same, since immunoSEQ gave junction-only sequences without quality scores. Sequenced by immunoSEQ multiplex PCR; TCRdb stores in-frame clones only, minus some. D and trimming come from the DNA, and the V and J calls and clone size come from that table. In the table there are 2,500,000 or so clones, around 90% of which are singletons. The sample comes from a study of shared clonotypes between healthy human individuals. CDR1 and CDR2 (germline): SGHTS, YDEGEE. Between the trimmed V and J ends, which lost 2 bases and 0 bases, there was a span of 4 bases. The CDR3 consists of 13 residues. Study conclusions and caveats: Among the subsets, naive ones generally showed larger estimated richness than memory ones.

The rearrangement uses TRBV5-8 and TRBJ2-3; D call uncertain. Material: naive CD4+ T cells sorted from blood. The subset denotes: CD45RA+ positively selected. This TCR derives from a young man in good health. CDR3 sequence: CASSFPSTDTQYF. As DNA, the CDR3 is TGTGCCAGCAGCTTTCCTAGCACAGATACGCAGTATTTT.